The 28 T cell receptor beta chains in this list originate from one sample, sequenced in a study of identical twins. TCRdb analysed the 5' RACE reads with MiXCR anew, one entry per CDR3 protein. The sample lists fewer than 500,000 distinct CDR3 sequences; roughly a quarter were seen once. These sequences were also reported in another study, on T cells expressing NK-cell markers.

Sequences were obtained from CD4+ T cells sorted from blood. Every receptor here comes from a young woman in good health.

This clonotype was seen more than once but under ten times. The rearrangement links TRBV12-3 or TRBV12-4 to TRBJ2-3; 7 bases match TRBD2. Trimming cost V 6 bases and J 6 bases; bases outside gene matches: 9. The CDR3 runs to 14 residues. CDR3 in DNA: TGTGCCAGCAGAGAGGGACTACCGGGGGATACGCAGTATTTT. It encodes CASREGLPGDTQYF.

The chain employs TRBV6-1 and TRBJ2-3; no reliable D call. CDR3 size: 14 residues. V lost 6 bases and J lost 0, with 10 bases in between. CDR1 is MNHNS, CDR2 SASEGT, per germline. CDR3 nucleotides: TGTGCCAGCAGCCTATATCTAAGCACAGATACGCAGTATTTT. Its protein is CASSLYLSTDTQYF.

This clonotype was seen once. The chain is built from TRBV6-1 and TRBJ1-1; 9 bases agree with TRBD1. Trimming took 6 bases from V and 3 from J; bases not matched to a gene: 8. Germline CDR1 and CDR2: MNHNS and SASEGT. The CDR3 spans 15 residues. CDR3 coding DNA: TGTGCCAGCAGGCCGGGACAGGGTTATGACACTGAAGCTTTCTTT. Its protein is CASRPGQGYDTEAFF.

The gene calls are TRBV5-4 and TRBJ1-1, with D possibly TRBD1 on 5 matching bases. V was cut by 0 bases and J by 5 bases, with 11 bases left in between. CDR1 and CDR2 from the germline V gene are SGHNT and YYREEE (reference sequence). The length of the CDR3 is 14 residues. The CDR3 region has the DNA TGTGCCAGCAGCTTGGAGGTGGGGGGGACTGAAGCTTTCTTT. It is translated as CASSLEVGGTEAFF. Variable domain in full (rest from reference TRBV5-4 and TRBJ1-1): ETGVTQSPTHLIKTRGQQVTLRCSSQSGHNTVSWYQQALGQGPQFIFQYYREEENGRGNFPPRFSGLQFPNYSSELNVNALELDDSALYLCASSLEVGGTEAFFGQGTRLTVV.

V is TRBV18 and J is TRBJ2-7; tentative D call: TRBD1 (7 bases). The CDR3 length is 16 residues. Germline V gives CDR1 KGHSH, CDR2 LQKENI. Trimming removed 4 bases at V and 2 bases at J, with 18 bases between. CDR3 coding DNA: TGTGCCAGCTCACTCCACGGGGGACAGCCTCCCTACGAGCAGTACTTC. Its protein is CASSLHGGQPPYEQYF. The full variable domain, its missing parts supplied by reference TRBV18 and TRBJ2-7, is NAGVMQNPRHLVRRRGQEARLRCSPMKGHSHVYWYRQLPEEGLKFMVYLQKENIIDESGMPKERFSAEFPKEGPSILRIQQVVRGDSAAYFCASSLHGGQPPYEQYFGPGTRLTVT.

A few counts support this clonotype. An end of the junction does not agree with germline; a read error may underlie this. V usage is TRBV6-1 and J usage is TRBJ1-1; a weak D match, TRBD1 (5 bases). Germline V gives CDR1 MNHNS, CDR2 SASEGT. The CDR3 has 13 amino acids. As DNA, the CDR3 is TGCACCGTCGGGGGAGGCATGAACACTGAAGCTTTCTTT. Its translation is CTVGGGMNTEAFF.

The rearrangement joins TRBV4-3 to TRBJ2-4, with D possibly being TRBD2 (6 bases). The V and J ends lost 4 bases and 5 bases respectively, with 18 bases between them. Per germline, CDR1 LGHNA and CDR2 YSLEER. The CDR3 is made up of 16 amino acids. The CDR3 sequence is CASSLGRQGPQNIQYF. In nucleotides, the CDR3 is TGCGCCAGCAGCCTGGGGAGGCAGGGTCCCCAAAACATTCAGTACTTC.

The V call is TRBV7-9, the J call TRBJ2-7; D might be TRBD2 (5 bases). The CDR3 contains 14 residues. V was shortened by 1 base and J by 4 bases, with 11 bases between the two germline ends. The germline CDR1 and CDR2 sequences are SEHNR and FQNEAQ (reference sequence). The CDR3 protein is CASSLGVTTYEQYF. The CDR3 DNA reads TGTGCCAGCAGCTTAGGCGTGACTACTTACGAGCAGTACTTC.

The chain employs TRBV20-1 and TRBJ1-1; possibly TRBD1 for D (5 bases). V lost 1 base, J lost 4 bases, and 13 bases lay in between. The CDR3 is 14 residues long. The V gene's germline CDR1 is DFQATT and CDR2 SNEGSKA (reference sequence). This CDR3 reads CSARGGAGSTEAFF. CDR3 nucleotides: TGCAGTGCTAGAGGGGGCGCGGGTTCCACTGAAGCTTTCTTT.

This rearrangement joins TRBV5-1 to TRBJ2-3; D is perhaps TRBD1 or TRBD2 (5 bases each). The CDR3 loop spans 14 amino acids. In germline, CDR1 is SGHRS, CDR2 YFSETQ. Trimming cost V 3 bases and J 6 bases, with 14 bases left between them. The CDR3 bases are TGCGCCAGCAGCTGGGACCCGTCGGGCGATACGCAGTATTTT. Encoded protein: CASSWDPSGDTQYF.

Many counts were recorded for this clonotype. The V and J genes are TRBV7-2 and TRBJ2-3; D not certain. From germline, CDR1 is SGHTA and CDR2 FQGNSA. Trimming left V 5 bases short and J 6 bases short, with 9 bases between. The CDR3 is 12 amino acids. In DNA form, the CDR3 reads TGTGCCAGCAGCCTCGTGAGGGATACGCAGTATTTT. Amino acid sequence: CASSLVRDTQYF.

This clonotype was counted at least ten times. The J gene is TRBJ1-1, the V gene TRBV12-3 or TRBV12-4; D gene uncertain. The V and J ends lost 3 bases and 4 bases respectively, with 9 bases between them. This CDR3 is built from 13 residues. This CDR3 reads CASSLKGFTEAFF. DNA for the CDR3: TGTGCCAGCAGTTTGAAGGGTTTCACTGAAGCTTTCTTT.

This clonotype appeared a few times. The chain links TRBV20-1 to TRBJ2-5, with D perhaps TRBD2 (6 bases). This CDR3 spans 14 amino acids. The germline gives CDR1 DFQATT, CDR2 SNEGSKA (reference sequence). Deletions cut 4 bases from V and 4 bases from J, with 16 bases between. This CDR3 is CSATGTSAIETQYF. The CDR3 region has the DNA TGCAGTGCTACAGGGACTTCTGCCATAGAGACCCAGTACTTC.

The gene calls are TRBV5-1 and TRBJ1-6, with D perhaps TRBD1 (5 bases). The CDR3 consists of 15 residues. The germline CDR1 and CDR2 sequences are SGHRS and YFSETQ. Trimming took off 3 bases at V and 7 bases at J, with 14 bases between the two ends. CDR3: CASSSSGTDNSPLHF. Here the CDR3 DNA reads TGCGCCAGCAGCTCCTCCGGGACCGACAATTCACCCCTCCACTTT. The full variable domain, its missing parts supplied by reference TRBV5-1 and TRBJ1-6, is KAGVTQTPRYLIKTRGQQVTLSCSPISGHRSVSWYQQTPGQGLQFLFEYFSETQRNKGNFPGRFSGRQFSNSRSEMNVSTLELGDSALYLCASSSSGTDNSPLHFGNGTRLTVT.

The chain couples TRBV2 to TRBJ1-2, with 8 positions matching TRBD1. The CDR3 has 13 residues. Germline lookup yields CDR1 SNHLY and CDR2 FYNNEI. V lost 8 bases, J lost 7 bases, and 9 bases stayed unmatched. For the CDR3, the DNA is TGTGCCAGCGATAATACAGGGACAGGTGGCTACACCTTC. This translates into CASDNTGTGGYTF.

This clonotype appeared a single time. The chain recombines TRBV3-1 with TRBJ2-5, with a possible D match to TRBD1 (6 bases). Germline V gene lookup returns CDR1 LGHDT and CDR2 YNNKEL (reference sequence). The CDR3 runs 15 residues. V was cut by 2 bases and J by 2 bases, with 12 bases left in between. CDR3 bases: TGTGCCAGCAGCCAACCCGGGACATCGCAAGAGACCCAGTACTTC. It translates to CASSQPGTSQETQYF.

The rearrangement joins TRBV6-2 or TRBV6-3 to TRBJ2-3; 12 positions match TRBD2. The CDR3 length is 14 residues. V trimming: 10 bases; J trimming: 4 bases; junction bases outside the gene matches: 6. Germline assignment: CDR1 MNHEY and CDR2 SVGEGT. CDR3: CATGLAGWADTQYF. CDR3 bases: TGTGCCACCGGACTAGCGGGATGGGCAGATACGCAGTATTTT.

This clonotype came up a few times. The genes are TRBV6-5 and TRBJ1-1; D is possibly TRBD1 (6 bases). The germline V gene has CDR1 MNHEY and CDR2 SVGAGI. The CDR3 length is 15 residues. V lost 2 bases and J 2 bases, leaving 12 bases between the germline ends. Here the CDR3 DNA reads TGTGCCAGCAGTTACATGACAGGCGGTAACACTGAAGCTTTCTTT. It encodes CASSYMTGGNTEAFF.

V gene TRBV29-1 combines with J gene TRBJ2-1, with D maybe TRBD1 (6 bases). Trimming left V 7 bases short and J 2 bases short, with 12 bases between. CDR1 SQVTM and CDR2 ANQGSEA come from the germline V gene. CDR3 length: 13 amino acids. The CDR3 sequence: CSGRRQAYNEQFF. The CDR3 DNA follows: TGCAGCGGCCGTCGACAGGCCTACAATGAGCAGTTCTTC.

The chain uses TRBV11-3 and TRBJ2-1; D gene uncertain. This CDR3 region has 12 residues. The germline V gene has CDR1 SGHNT and CDR2 YENEEA. V was pared by 3 bases and J by 7 bases, with 7 bases between. The DNA of the CDR3 is TGTGCCAGCAGCTTCGGTGGGAATGAGCAGTTCTTC. Translation gives CASSFGGNEQFF.

V gene TRBV10-3 combines with J gene TRBJ1-2, with 7 bases lining up with TRBD1. Per the germline V gene, CDR1 is ENHRY and CDR2 is SYGVKD. This CDR3 has 12 amino acids. The J segment lost 7 bases and the V segment lost 10 bases, leaving 9 bases of the junction unmatched. Written as DNA, the CDR3 is TGTGCCACCAGGCCCGACAGGGCTGGCTACACCTTC. Protein product: CATRPDRAGYTF.

This clonotype turned up a few times. This chain joins TRBV18 and TRBJ2-3; D is unresolved. This CDR3 is 14 amino acids long. Germline V CDR1 and CDR2: KGHSH, LQKENI. Trimming stripped 8 bases from V and 2 bases from J, with 14 bases between. The CDR3 spells CASTAPFHTDTQYF. CDR3 in DNA: TGTGCCAGCACGGCCCCATTTCACACAGATACGCAGTATTTT.

About this clonotype: A read error may produce the germline difference seen at one junction end. This sequence joins TRBV10-3 and TRBJ2-7, with a tentative D call TRBD1 (5 bases). CDR1 is ENHRY, CDR2 SYGVKD, per germline. The CDR3 is 12 residues long. In nucleotides, the CDR3 is TGTGCCGTCAGGGATTTTAGCTACGAGCAGTACTTC. This codes for CAVRDFSYEQYF.

This clonotype was counted only a few times. The chain joins TRBV12-3 or TRBV12-4 to TRBJ2-3; D unclear. V lost 7 bases to trimming and J lost 6 bases, with 17 bases between them. The CDR3 is made up of 14 amino acids. CDR3 region: CASTRRKGTDTQYF. The CDR3 nucleotides are TGTGCCAGCACCAGAAGGAAGGGTACGGATACGCAGTATTTT.

The chain is built from TRBV6-5 and TRBJ2-2; maybe TRBD2 (6 bases). Germline loops: CDR1 MNHEY, CDR2 SVGAGI. Trimming pared 0 bases from V and 4 bases from J, leaving 12 bases between. The CDR3 length is 16 residues. The CDR3 coding sequence is TGTGCCAGCAGTTACTCGACTCCGGGACTCACCGGGGAGCTGTTTTTT. This encodes CASSYSTPGLTGELFF.

There are a few counts of this clonotype. The rearrangement joins TRBV29-1 to TRBJ2-1, with 11 bases aligning to TRBD2. This CDR3 is 14 amino acids long. V was pared by 4 bases and J by 6 bases, with 5 bases of the junction left unmatched. Germline values: CDR1 SQVTM, CDR2 ANQGSEA. The CDR3 loop reads CSVVRLAGGNEQFF. DNA for the CDR3: TGCAGCGTTGTAAGGCTAGCGGGAGGCAATGAGCAGTTCTTC.

The genes are TRBV29-1 and TRBJ1-2, with TRBD1 matching 8 bases. The ends lost 0 bases at V and 2 bases at J; junction bases unmatched: 5. The CDR3 is 15 residues long. Germline V CDR1 and CDR2: SQVTM, ANQGSEA. CDR3 in DNA: TGCAGCGTTGAAGATGGGGACAGGTTGAACTATGGCTACACCTTC. As protein: CSVEDGDRLNYGYTF.

This clonotype was detected only a few times. The chain recombines TRBV5-1 with TRBJ2-5; no clear D gene. V lost 4 bases and J lost 4, with 17 bases in between. From germline, CDR1 is SGHRS and CDR2 YFSETQ. This CDR3 region has 15 residues. CDR3 amino acids: CASSPFGQRGETQYF. The CDR3 nucleotides read TGCGCCAGCAGCCCATTTGGGCAGAGAGGAGAGACCCAGTACTTC.